The source of this T cell receptor beta chain is a study of T cells after yellow fever vaccination (dated by TCRdb to 2018 to 2020). Looking at the study overall: Libraries from fractions with low cell numbers were prepared with the SMART-Seq v4 Ultra Low Input RNA kit. To track T-cell clones before and after primary and booster YFV17D yellow fever vaccination, bulk TCR alpha and beta repertoires were sequenced longitudinally. Two healthy male donors, one aged 18 to 30 and one aged 30 to 40 years, were included in the cohort. Blood was collected at multiple timepoints before and after primary and secondary immunization, and bulk PBMC replicates and cell subsets were isolated.

There are many counts of this clonotype. Its antigen is unknown. There are no base qualities to consult, and no much larger clone falls within one base. The study at large found these results: Compared with the primary T-cell response, the secondary T-cell response was weaker but faster, peaking on day 5 rather than day 15. After the booster, most clones that had expanded after primary vaccination were detected again (about 97% of CD4 and under 90% of CD8), suggesting broad maintenance of memory. A small share of clonotypes occurred in both CD4 and CD8 compartments, likely arising from convergent recombination. Computational filtering was required because FACS-sorted repertoires could contain abundant contaminating clonotypes from the bulk population. Because only two donors were included in the study, the extent to which the findings can be generalized is limited.

TCRdb lists the instrument as Illumina NovaSeq 6000. TCR cDNA was synthesized by 5'RACE template switching, through which a universal primer site and unique molecular identifiers were introduced. Priming for cDNA synthesis came from both the TCR alpha and TCR beta constant segments. Two PCR steps were used to amplify libraries, with sample barcodes and sequencing adapters being added in the second step. Libraries were sequenced on Illumina HiSeq 2500 (2x100 bp) or NovaSeq (2x150 bp). Per the original workflow: MIGEC handled demultiplexing of reads and collapsing into UMI consensus sequences, while MiXCR performed V(D)J alignment. Vaccine-responding clonotypes were identified with edgeR using replicate PBMC samples, with FDR below 0.01 and a log2 fold change above 5 up to day 15 being required. Bulk clonotypes were assigned CD4 or CD8 identity according to which sequenced CD4 or CD8 repertoire held them at higher abundance. TCRdb redid the processing of the public reads, applying fastp at Q25 and MiXCR, and retained in-frame beta chains. Here each entry gathers all rows of one CDR3 protein and keeps the most common genes and DNA. For this entry, the V and J calls and clone size follow TCRdb and not the study's own pipeline. The sample includes 250,000 or so distinct CDR3 sequences, with roughly 3.7% observed a single time. Around 19% of the sample is held by the ten biggest clonotypes.

Explained via the paper, the treatment or condition label denotes: live attenuated yellow fever vaccine strain. At every blood-draw timepoint, two biological replicates of bulk PBMCs were collected. PBMCs were isolated from peripheral blood using a standard Ficoll-Paque protocol. RNA was extracted with TriZol from bulk PBMCs, CD4 and CD8 fractions, and dextramer-positive and dextramer-negative fractions. Looking up the germline V gene (reference sequence) yields CDR1 DFQATT and CDR2 SNEGSKA. The germline V end is reduced by 2 bases and the J end by 11 bases; junction bases left unmatched: 22. Measured from the cysteine to the phenylalanine, the CDR3 is 18 residues long. Here the CDR3 DNA is all that survives: 54 bases in frame from base 1.

The sample consisted of PBMCs, taken 15 days after the yellow fever booster vaccination. The sequence joins TRBV20-1 to TRBJ1-1; TRBD1 lines up with 11 middle nucleotides. This clonotype originated in a man younger than 35 who received the YFV17D yellow fever vaccine. The sequenced DNA: TGCAGTGCTAGATCACGCCCGGGGGACAGGGGGTCTTTAGGGTGGGCTTTCTTT. Its protein reads: CSARSRPGDRGSLGWAFF.